Each of the 7 T cell receptor beta chains below was sequenced from the same sample in a study of blood T cells in healthy people across ages. Together with a sample-barcoded 5' primer, a J-beta primer mix was included in a second PCR lasting roughly 6 to 12 cycles. TCRdb called the 5' RACE reads again in MiXCR, with one record for every CDR3 protein. Of over 600,000 distinct CDR3 sequences in the sample, 56% are singletons; the top ten hold around 25%. The sample taken for sequencing was blood. These receptors were collected from a man in his forties in good health.

This rearrangement joins TRBV18 to TRBJ1-1; D possibly corresponds to TRBD1 (5 bases). Trimming cost V 6 bases and J 10 bases, with 18 bases left between them. Germline CDR1 reads KGHSH; CDR2 reads LQKENI. CDR3 length: 13 residues. The CDR3 reads CASSLREFVRAFF. The CDR3 DNA sequence: TGTGCCAGCTCCCTCAGGGAGTTCGTGAGAGCTTTCTTT. The full variable domain, in which reference TRBV18 and TRBJ1-1 provide the parts outside the CDR3, is NAGVMQNPRHLVRRRGQEARLRCSPMKGHSHVYWYRQLPEEGLKFMVYLQKENIIDESGMPKERFSAEFPKEGPSILRIQQVVRGDSAAYFCASSLREFVRAFFGQGTRLTVV.

This sequence joins TRBV2 and TRBJ1-6; maybe TRBD1 (6 bases). The CDR3 has 14 amino acids. V lost 7 bases and J 7 bases, leaving 14 bases between the germline ends. The V gene's germline CDR1 is SNHLY and CDR2 FYNNEI. This chain's CDR3 is CASNRQGQNSPLHF. The CDR3 DNA is TGTGCCAGCAACCGCCAGGGACAAAATTCACCCCTCCACTTT.

This clonotype was seen once. The chain couples TRBV5-1 to TRBJ2-5, with D hard to call. The ends were cut back, 4 bases at V and 5 bases at J, with 12 bases in the middle. CDR3 length: 13 residues. Per germline, CDR1 SGHRS and CDR2 YFSETQ. The DNA of the CDR3 is TGCGCCAGCAGCCCGGACGTTTTGGAGACCCAGTACTTC. Amino acids: CASSPDVLETQYF.

The rearrangement links TRBV3-1 to TRBJ2-1; the match to TRBD2 covers 10 bases. The junction had 8 bases not matched to a gene; V was cut back by 2 bases and J by 7 bases. This CDR3 has 16 amino acids. Germline loops: CDR1 LGHDT, CDR2 YNNKEL (reference sequence). The CDR3 protein is CASSQRSGGARNEQFF. Here the CDR3 DNA reads TGTGCCAGCAGCCAACGGAGCGGGGGGGCTAGGAATGAGCAGTTCTTC.

The CDR3 region has the DNA TGTGCCAGCAGCCACGGGACTCCCGGCCGTGGCTATGGCTACACCTTC. Translated: CASSHGTPGRGYGYTF. The rearrangement links TRBV6-5 to TRBJ1-2; TRBD1 might be the D (5 bases). CDR3 length: 16 residues. The V and J ends lost 6 bases and 4 bases respectively, with 21 bases between them. CDR1 is MNHEY and CDR2 is SVGAGI in the germline V gene.

This clonotype was picked up a small number of times. The chain combines TRBV29-1 with TRBJ2-3, with 13 bases identical to TRBD2. CDR3 length equals 14 residues. J gave up 4 bases and V 8 bases, and 6 bases lay outside the gene matches. Per the germline V gene, CDR1 is SQVTM and CDR2 is ANQGSEA. CDR3 sequence (DNA): TGCAGCACACCGGGACTAGCGGGATCAGATACGCAGTATTTT. The encoded protein is CSTPGLAGSDTQYF.

This clonotype appeared a few times. The chain couples TRBV5-1 to TRBJ2-3; TRBD1 aligns across 9 bases. V was pared by 0 bases and J by 4 bases, with 6 bases of the junction left unmatched. Germline assignment: CDR1 SGHRS and CDR2 YFSETQ. The CDR3 runs 16 residues. CDR3 bases: TGCGCCAGCAGCTTGGAAGGGACAGGGCCTGCAGATACGCAGTATTTT. This sequence encodes CASSLEGTGPADTQYF.